The T cell receptor (beta chain) under discussion was sequenced for a study of T cell changes during pregnancy in multiple sclerosis. The table came from immunoSEQ multiplex PCR; TCRdb's copy has only in-frame clones and leaves some out. The sample lists around 55,000 clones; over 80% were seen once. Germline V gene data show CDR1 as LNHDA and CDR2 as SQIVND (reference sequence). CDR3 length: 16 residues. The V end was cut by 1 base, the J end by 4 bases, with 16 bases between. The V and J genes are TRBV19 and TRBJ1-2; D may be TRBD1 (6 bases). The clonotype was recovered from a female donor with multiple sclerosis, enrolled in a pregnancy study. Sequences were derived from CD4+ T cells from peripheral blood mononuclear cells, sampled in the first trimester of pregnancy. The chain's CDR3 is CASSIAGTGKAYGYTF. The CDR3 nucleotides are TGTGCCAGTAGTATAGCGGGTACAGGGAAGGCCTATGGCTACACCTTC.